The next 9 T cell receptor beta chains were all read from a single sample in a study of CD4 T cells in relation to SARS-CoV-2 and coronaviruses (dated by TCRdb to the early 2020s). Libraries were built with the immunoSEQ multiplex PCR assay. TCRdb's version of the immuneACCESS table is confined to in-frame rearrangements and falls short of the full clone set. An unresolved V gene accounts for under half of the shortfall where checked; the remainder is of unknown origin. The sample records tens of thousands of clones, 70% to 90% of which are singletons. The biggest ten clones account for 3% to 3.5% of the sample. The sample taken for sequencing was memory CD4+ T cells from PBMCs. According to the study, the label for this sample's cell subset or site signals: memory (non-naive) CD4+ T cells. These receptors all come from an adult with COVID-19.

This clone appeared once. The V gene is TRBV7-2, the J gene TRBJ2-2; D is unresolved. The germline CDR1 and CDR2 sequences are SGHTA and FQGNSA. This CDR3 has 12 amino acids. Trimming cost V 5 bases and J 13 bases, with 14 bases left between them. The CDR3 nucleotides read TGTGCCAGCAGCCGCCTTGGGGAATCGCTGTTTTTT. Translating gives CASSRLGESLFF. Combining the CDR3 with reference TRBV7-2 and TRBJ2-2 gives the whole variable domain GAGVSQSPSNKVTEKGKDVELRCDPISGHTALYWYRQSLGQGLEFLIYFQGNSAPDKSGLPSDRFSAERTGGSVSTLTIQRTQQEDSAVYLCASSRLGESLFFGEGSRLTVL.

This chain connects TRBV3-1 (or the pseudogene TRBV3-2) to TRBJ2-1; D gene uncertain. There are 13 residues in the CDR3. V lost 6 bases to trimming and J lost 5 bases, with 11 bases between them. In germline, CDR1 is LGHDT, CDR2 YNNKEL (reference sequence). CDR3 sequence: CASRGAADNEQFF. As DNA, the CDR3 is TGTGCCAGCAGAGGTGCGGCGGACAATGAGCAGTTCTTC.

The chain recombines TRBV11-2 with TRBJ2-1; 8 bases align to TRBD2. J gave up 4 bases and V 3 bases, and 5 bases lay outside the gene matches. This CDR3 is 15 amino acids long. Germline V CDR1 and CDR2: SGHAT, FQNNGV. In DNA form, the CDR3 reads TGTGCCAGCAGCTTCGGTGGCGGGAGGTACAATGAGCAGTTCTTC. Protein: CASSFGGGRYNEQFF.

The genes are TRBV6-5 and TRBJ2-3; maybe TRBD2 (6 bases). V shed 6 bases and J shed 6 bases, with 16 bases lying between them. CDR1 is MNHEY and CDR2 is SVGAGI in the germline V gene. The CDR3 has 14 residues. The CDR3 region is CASRHPGGRDTQYF. CDR3 bases: TGTGCCAGCAGACACCCCGGGGGTAGGGATACGCAGTATTTT.

V and J are TRBV2 and TRBJ1-6; D gene ambiguous. Per the germline V gene, CDR1 is SNHLY and CDR2 is FYNNEI. The V and J ends lost 5 bases and 14 bases respectively, with 13 bases between them. There are 12 residues in the CDR3. The CDR3 DNA follows: TGTGCCAGCAGTACGCCTCTCTCGTCCCTCCACTTT. This gives the protein CASSTPLSSLHF.

V gene TRBV7-2 combines with J gene TRBJ2-4; the D is unclear. Germline V gene data show CDR1 as SGHTA and CDR2 as FQGNSA. V lost 6 bases to trimming and J lost 0 bases, with 18 bases between them. The CDR3 is 17 amino acids. The CDR3 region is CASSPTSAAIAKNIQYF. The CDR3, as DNA: TGTGCCAGCAGTCCTACCTCGGCGGCCATAGCCAAAAACATTCAGTACTTC. Looking up the rest from reference TRBV7-2 and TRBJ2-4 gives the full variable domain: GAGVSQSPSNKVTEKGKDVELRCDPISGHTALYWYRQSLGQGLEFLIYFQGNSAPDKSGLPSDRFSAERTGGSVSTLTIQRTQQEDSAVYLCASSPTSAAIAKNIQYFGAGTRLSVL.

V usage is TRBV14 and J usage is TRBJ2-7; 9 positions agree with TRBD1. This CDR3 region has 14 residues. V lost 4 bases, J lost 6 bases, and 7 bases stayed unmatched. Germline V CDR1 and CDR2: SGHDN, FVKESK. CDR3 in amino acids: CASSPWTGVREQYF. In DNA, the CDR3 is TGTGCCAGCAGCCCTTGGACAGGGGTTCGCGAGCAGTACTTC.

The rearrangement uses TRBV12-3 or TRBV12-4 and TRBJ1-6, with D unresolved. This CDR3 has 13 residues. The ends were cut back, 7 bases at V and 10 bases at J, with 14 bases in the middle. The CDR3 coding sequence is TGTGCCAGCAAGAATACGGTGGGATCACCCCTCCACTTT. Its protein is CASKNTVGSPLHF.

The genes are TRBV27 and TRBJ2-5; D gene unclear. The V gene's germline CDR1 is MNHEY and CDR2 SMNVEV (reference sequence). This CDR3 spans 14 amino acids. V lost 7 bases and J 4 bases, leaving 16 bases between the germline ends. The CDR3 nucleotides read TGTGCCAGCAACTCCGCTGGGGATGGAGAGACCCAGTACTTC. Its protein product is CASNSAGDGETQYF.